The TCR beta chain under discussion was sequenced for a study of PD-1 blockade in mismatch repair-deficient tumors. Study-wide results and caveats: Some 140 unique blood TCRs came from expansion to three of seven peptides.

Stated time point: identical approximately ten-day culture without peptide (control). Cells were stimulated around ten days with each of 7 or 8 ELISpot-reactive neoantigens. Germline CDR1 SGHTA, CDR2 FQGTGA. This CDR3 is built from 16 residues. V lost 5 bases and J 5 bases, leaving 20 bases between the germline ends. For this clone: Its antigen is currently unknown.

Clones were read by immunoSEQ multiplex PCR, and TCRdb kept only the in-frame ones, dropping some. The table has over 13,000 clones, 85% to 90% seen once. The starting material was cells cultured in vitro, obtained from a patient treated with pembrolizumab. This sequence joins TRBV7-3 and TRBJ2-3, with a possible D match to TRBD2 (6 bases). This clonotype was sampled from an adult with mismatch repair-deficient cancer. The CDR3 loop is CASSLSPGVGGDTQYF. CDR3 coding DNA: TGTGCCAGCAGCCTAAGCCCGGGAGTTGGGGGAGATACGCAGTATTTT.